One and the same sample provided the 24 T cell receptor beta chains below, sequenced in a study of blood T cell repertoires in COVID-19. The protocol was immunoSEQ multiplex PCR, while the TCRdb copy is restricted to in-frame clones and leaves out a portion. The table includes about 320,000 clones, 85% detected once. Sequences were obtained from PBMCs or T cells enriched from blood (not recorded which). These receptor sequences come from a woman in her thirties who had been exposed to COVID-19.

The chain uses TRBV3-1 (or the pseudogene TRBV3-2) and TRBJ1-1, with D possibly matching TRBD1 (6 bases). Deletions cut 0 bases from V and 3 bases from J, with 14 bases between. The CDR3 spans 16 residues. Germline CDR1 LGHDT, CDR2 YNNKEL (reference sequence). This CDR3 reads CASSQEKGGAHTEAFF. In DNA, the CDR3 is TGTGCCAGCAGCCAAGAGAAAGGGGGGGCCCACACTGAAGCTTTCTTT.

The rearrangement links TRBV7-9 to TRBJ2-1, with D tentatively TRBD2 (6 bases). The length of the CDR3 is 12 residues. With 10 bases removed from V and 7 bases from J, the gap between germline ends came to 14 bases. The germline V gene encodes CDR1 SEHNR and CDR2 FQNEAQ (reference sequence). CDR3 sequence reads: CATRRVSNEQFF. The CDR3 DNA follows: TGTGCCACGCGGAGGGTCTCGAATGAGCAGTTCTTC.

The chain uses TRBV23-1 and TRBJ2-2; 8 nucleotides match TRBD1. TRBV23-1 is flagged as an ORF with uncertain function. Trimming at V came to 1 base and at J to 4 bases, leaving 11 bases not matched to a gene. The CDR3 runs to 18 residues. CDR3 region: CASSQLTLTGAGTGELFF. Here the CDR3 DNA reads TGCGCCAGCAGTCAATTAACATTGACAGGGGCGGGCACCGGGGAGCTGTTTTTT.

The J gene is TRBJ2-1, the V gene TRBV9, with D unclear. There are 13 residues in the CDR3. Germline-derived CDR1 and CDR2 are SGDLS and YYNGEE. Trimming removed 0 bases from V and 6 bases from J, with 7 bases in between. The CDR3 DNA follows: TGTGCCAGCAGCGTAGGTCCGGTCAATGAGCAGTTCTTC. It is translated as CASSVGPVNEQFF.

This sequence joins TRBV5-3 and TRBJ1-2, with 12 bases aligning to TRBD1. TRBV5-3 has ORF status, its function being uncertain. This CDR3 is built from 16 residues. Germline trimming cut 0 bases from V and 3 bases from J; bases unmatched to any gene: 3. In nucleotides, the CDR3 is TGTGCCAGAAGCTTGGAGGGACAGGGGGCCGACTATGGCTACACCTTC. The encoded protein is CARSLEGQGADYGYTF.

The chain employs TRBV27 and TRBJ2-5; D possibly corresponds to TRBD2 (6 bases). Trimming took off 1 base at V and 5 bases at J, with 17 bases between the two ends. From germline, CDR1 is MNHEY and CDR2 SMNVEV (reference sequence). This CDR3 is 16 amino acids long. CDR3 in amino acids: CASSLFSGEGLETQYF. CDR3 coding DNA: TGTGCCAGCAGTTTATTTTCGGGAGAAGGTTTGGAGACCCAGTACTTC.

The J gene is TRBJ2-5, the V gene TRBV11-3, with 14 bases aligning to TRBD2. Germline CDR1 reads SGHNT; CDR2 reads YENEEA. CDR3 length: 17 residues. The trim removed 1 base at V and 1 base at J, leaving 2 bases unmatched. CDR3 DNA: TGTGCCAGCAGCTTAGGACTAGCGGGAGGGTCCCAAGAGACCCAGTACTTC. It is translated as CASSLGLAGGSQETQYF.

This CDR3 reads CASSPGPRSYEQYF. The CDR3 DNA reads TGTGCCAGCAGCCCAGGCCCAAGATCCTACGAGCAGTACTTC. The rearrangement links TRBV7-8 to TRBJ2-7; D not certain. This CDR3 has 14 residues. Trimming shortened V by 5 bases and J by 1 base, and 12 bases separated the two germline ends. Germline V gene lookup returns CDR1 SGHVS and CDR2 FQNEAQ.

This chain uses TRBV4-3 with TRBJ1-4; the D is unclear. V was clipped by 4 bases and J by 4 bases, with 16 bases between them. The CDR3 is made up of 16 amino acids. CDR1 and CDR2 from the germline V gene are LGHNA and YSLEER. This CDR3 reads CASSRILTVGNEKLFF. In nucleotides, the CDR3 is TGCGCCAGCAGCCGCATCCTCACAGTTGGTAATGAAAAACTGTTTTTT.

The chain is built from TRBV5-1 and TRBJ2-3; tentatively, D is TRBD1 (6 bases). The CDR3 is 15 residues long. Per germline, CDR1 SGHRS and CDR2 YFSETQ. V lost 6 bases and J 1 base, leaving 15 bases between the germline ends. Here the CDR3 DNA reads TGCGCCAGCACTCTTGCAGGGGTTGGCACAGATACGCAGTATTTT. Translated: CASTLAGVGTDTQYF.

The CDR3 DNA reads TGTGCCAGCAGCTTAGGTCCGGGTTTAGCCAAAAACATTCAGTACTTC. Encoded protein: CASSLGPGLAKNIQYF. The chain couples TRBV11-2 to TRBJ2-4, with D hard to call. This CDR3 is 16 amino acids long. Germline CDR1 and CDR2: SGHAT and FQNNGV. V was cut by 1 base and J by 0 bases, with 10 bases left in between.

The CDR3 coding sequence is TGCGCCAGCAGCCAGGACAGGGGTTCGGACATTCAGTACTTC. This gives the protein CASSQDRGSDIQYF. This chain uses TRBV4-3 with TRBJ2-4, with 9 bases lining up with TRBD1. The CDR3 is 14 residues long. CDR1 LGHNA and CDR2 YSLEER come from the germline V gene. V shed 3 bases and J 8 bases; nucleotides not matched to a gene: 5.

The chain recombines TRBV11-2 with TRBJ1-4, with 11 bases fitting TRBD1. The CDR3 length is 16 residues. CDR1 is SGHAT, CDR2 FQNNGV, per germline. The V segment lost 1 base and the J segment 8 bases; nucleotides outside the gene matches: 6. For the CDR3, the DNA is TGTGCCAGCAGCTTAGCTCGTGGGACAGGGGGAGAAAAACTGTTTTTT. Its protein is CASSLARGTGGEKLFF.

This clone was detected only a few times. The CDR3 DNA sequence: TGTGCCACCCGGTCTGACGGAGATTCACCCCTCCACTTT. Its translation is CATRSDGDSPLHF. The chain combines TRBV7-9 with TRBJ1-6; D not certain. The germline V gene encodes CDR1 SEHNR and CDR2 FQNEAQ (reference sequence). The germline V and J ends were trimmed by 10 bases and 8 bases, with 15 bases remaining between them. The length of the CDR3 is 13 residues.

The V and J genes are TRBV7-8 and TRBJ2-6, with a tentative D call TRBD1 (8 bases). The CDR3 totals 18 residues. The germline V and J ends were trimmed by 5 bases and 0 bases, with 17 bases remaining between them. CDR1 SGHVS and CDR2 FQNEAQ come from the germline V gene. The CDR3 region is CASSPGQGLSSGANVLTF. The CDR3 DNA sequence: TGTGCCAGCAGCCCCGGACAGGGACTAAGCTCTGGGGCCAACGTCCTGACTTTC.

The V call is TRBV19, the J call TRBJ2-6, with 7 positions matching TRBD1. CDR3 length: 20 amino acids. Germline CDR1 and CDR2: LNHDA and SQIVND (reference sequence). The V segment lost 0 bases and the J segment 2 bases; nucleotides outside the gene matches: 13. For the CDR3, the DNA is TGTGCCAGTAGTATAGATCTTGCGATACAGGGGATGGCTGGGGCCAACGTCCTGACTTTC. It yields the protein CASSIDLAIQGMAGANVLTF.

The chain uses TRBV30 and TRBJ2-2, with TRBD1 identical over 7 bases. Germline loops: CDR1 GTSNPN, CDR2 SVGIG (reference sequence). CDR3 size: 14 residues. V shed 4 bases, J shed 1 base, and the junction held 3 bases outside the gene matches. CDR3 loop: CAWTGQWNTGELFF. For the CDR3, the DNA is TGTGCCTGGACGGGACAGTGGAACACCGGGGAGCTGTTTTTT.

The chain recombines TRBV28 with TRBJ2-7; 9 bases agree with TRBD2. The germline gives CDR1 MDHEN, CDR2 SYDVKM. This CDR3 has 16 amino acids. After removal of 5 bases from V and 5 bases from J, the junction contained 13 bases not matched to a gene. The chain's CDR3 is CASSRGLAGPSDEQYF. The CDR3 DNA reads as TGTGCCAGCAGTCGGGGGCTAGCGGGGCCGTCGGACGAGCAGTACTTC. Using reference TRBV28 and TRBJ2-7 for the parts outside the CDR3, the full variable domain is DVKVTQSSRYLVKRTGEKVFLECVQDMDHENMFWYRQDPGLGLRLIYFSYDVKMKEKGDIPEGYSVSREKKERFSLILESASTNQTSMYLCASSRGLAGPSDEQYFGPGTRLTVT.

The J gene is TRBJ2-7, the V gene TRBV4-1; possible D gene TRBD2, 5 bases. V was shortened by 3 bases and J by 3 bases, with 21 bases between the two germline ends. Germline CDR1 MGHRA, CDR2 YSYEKL. CDR3 length equals 17 residues. In DNA form, the CDR3 reads TGCGCCAGCAGCCACGCGAAGGGAGAATCGGGTCTCTACGAGCAGTACTTC. Encoded protein: CASSHAKGESGLYEQYF.

J is TRBJ2-3 and V is TRBV11-2; TRBD1 agrees at 7 bases. The CDR3 totals 15 residues. Germline V gene sequence: CDR1 SGHAT, CDR2 FQNNGV. V lost 5 bases to trimming and J lost 2 bases; unmatched junction nucleotides: 7. Written as DNA, the CDR3 is TGTGCCAGCAGCCGACAGGGAACCGTCACAGATACGCAGTATTTT. Amino acids: CASSRQGTVTDTQYF.

The chain joins TRBV5-1 to TRBJ1-1; D not certain. CDR3 length: 14 amino acids. The germline CDR1 and CDR2 sequences are SGHRS and YFSETQ. The V end lost 2 bases, the J end lost 4 bases, and 12 bases lay between the germline ends. This chain's CDR3 is CASSFAGRRTEAFF. For the CDR3, the DNA is TGCGCCAGCAGCTTTGCGGGGAGGCGCACTGAAGCTTTCTTT.

The gene calls are TRBV7-9 and TRBJ2-3; 10 nucleotides match TRBD2. The germline CDR1 and CDR2 sequences are SEHNR and FQNEAQ (reference sequence). The CDR3 loop spans 14 amino acids. The CDR3: CAVPSGRGTDTQYF. The CDR3, as DNA: TGTGCTGTTCCTAGCGGGAGAGGGACAGATACGCAGTATTTT.

As regards this clone: This same CDR3 is encoded by further DNA sequences in the sample. This chain uses TRBV7-9 with TRBJ1-1, with D possibly being TRBD1 (5 bases). The V end lost 5 bases, the J end lost 1 base, and 8 bases lay between the germline ends. This CDR3 comprises 13 residues. Germline V gene lookup returns CDR1 SEHNR and CDR2 FQNEAQ (reference sequence). The CDR3 DNA reads as TGTGCCAGCAGCCTCGGACAGAACACTGAAGCTTTCTTT. Protein product: CASSLGQNTEAFF.

V gene TRBV7-9 combines with J gene TRBJ1-5; no reliable D call. The CDR3 totals 15 residues. Germline values: CDR1 SEHNR, CDR2 FQNEAQ (reference sequence). The V end lost 5 bases, the J end lost 0 bases, and 11 bases lay between the germline ends. CDR3 amino acids: CASSPDGYSNQPQHF. The CDR3, as DNA: TGTGCCAGCAGCCCTGACGGGTATAGCAATCAGCCCCAGCATTTT. Full variable domain (outside the CDR3, taken from reference TRBV7-9 and TRBJ1-5): DTGVSQNPRHKITKRGQNVTFRCDPISEHNRLYWYRQTLGQGPEFLTYFQNEAQLEKSRLLSDRFSAERPKGSFSTLEIQRTEQGDSAMYLCASSPDGYSNQPQHFGDGTRLSIL.